Sequencing of this TCR beta chain was carried out in a study of cytomegalovirus exposure and HLA in healthy donors. The PCR ran on 60 Vbeta and 13 Jbeta primers. The method was immunoSEQ multiplex PCR; TCRdb's version includes in-frame clones alone and lacks a portion of them. The sample holds approximately 140,000 clones, around 90% seen once. After removal of 8 bases from V and 6 bases from J, the junction contained 3 bases not matched to a gene. The CDR3 is made up of 11 amino acids. Looked up from germline, CDR1 is MNHEY and CDR2 is SVGAGI. The source of this sequence is a woman between 40 and 50 years old in good health and CMV-seronegative. The source material was PBMCs. The V call is TRBV6-5, the J call TRBJ2-7; 8 nucleotides align to TRBD1. The CDR3 region has the DNA TGTGCCAGCGGACAGGGCACCGAGCAGTACTTC. Translation gives CASGQGTEQYF.